This TCR beta chain was sequenced in a study of blood T cell repertoires in COVID-19. The overall study: Sample material is recorded as cDNA or gDNA derived from T cells, B-cell-depleted T cells, or PBMCs.

Germline V gives CDR1 LNHDA, CDR2 SQIVND (reference sequence). The CDR3 is 15 residues long. The junction had 3 bases not matched to a gene; V was cut back by 6 bases and J by 3 bases. Per the original data handling: Using reference gene primer amplification, nucleated cell counts were estimated. Libraries were prepared by immunoSEQ multiplex PCR; TCRdb keeps only in-frame clonotypes and omits some of them. V and J calls and clone size are copied from that table; D and trimming were computed from the DNA. The sample has approximately 160,000 clones, 85% to 95% seen once. This TCR derives from a man aged 50-60 years with acute or convalescent COVID-19. This chain joins TRBV19 and TRBJ2-7; 15 bases match TRBD2. What was sequenced was peripheral blood. The CDR3 sequence: CASRGLAGGGYEQYF. CDR3 sequence (DNA): TGTGCCAGTAGGGGACTAGCGGGAGGAGGCTACGAGCAGTACTTC.